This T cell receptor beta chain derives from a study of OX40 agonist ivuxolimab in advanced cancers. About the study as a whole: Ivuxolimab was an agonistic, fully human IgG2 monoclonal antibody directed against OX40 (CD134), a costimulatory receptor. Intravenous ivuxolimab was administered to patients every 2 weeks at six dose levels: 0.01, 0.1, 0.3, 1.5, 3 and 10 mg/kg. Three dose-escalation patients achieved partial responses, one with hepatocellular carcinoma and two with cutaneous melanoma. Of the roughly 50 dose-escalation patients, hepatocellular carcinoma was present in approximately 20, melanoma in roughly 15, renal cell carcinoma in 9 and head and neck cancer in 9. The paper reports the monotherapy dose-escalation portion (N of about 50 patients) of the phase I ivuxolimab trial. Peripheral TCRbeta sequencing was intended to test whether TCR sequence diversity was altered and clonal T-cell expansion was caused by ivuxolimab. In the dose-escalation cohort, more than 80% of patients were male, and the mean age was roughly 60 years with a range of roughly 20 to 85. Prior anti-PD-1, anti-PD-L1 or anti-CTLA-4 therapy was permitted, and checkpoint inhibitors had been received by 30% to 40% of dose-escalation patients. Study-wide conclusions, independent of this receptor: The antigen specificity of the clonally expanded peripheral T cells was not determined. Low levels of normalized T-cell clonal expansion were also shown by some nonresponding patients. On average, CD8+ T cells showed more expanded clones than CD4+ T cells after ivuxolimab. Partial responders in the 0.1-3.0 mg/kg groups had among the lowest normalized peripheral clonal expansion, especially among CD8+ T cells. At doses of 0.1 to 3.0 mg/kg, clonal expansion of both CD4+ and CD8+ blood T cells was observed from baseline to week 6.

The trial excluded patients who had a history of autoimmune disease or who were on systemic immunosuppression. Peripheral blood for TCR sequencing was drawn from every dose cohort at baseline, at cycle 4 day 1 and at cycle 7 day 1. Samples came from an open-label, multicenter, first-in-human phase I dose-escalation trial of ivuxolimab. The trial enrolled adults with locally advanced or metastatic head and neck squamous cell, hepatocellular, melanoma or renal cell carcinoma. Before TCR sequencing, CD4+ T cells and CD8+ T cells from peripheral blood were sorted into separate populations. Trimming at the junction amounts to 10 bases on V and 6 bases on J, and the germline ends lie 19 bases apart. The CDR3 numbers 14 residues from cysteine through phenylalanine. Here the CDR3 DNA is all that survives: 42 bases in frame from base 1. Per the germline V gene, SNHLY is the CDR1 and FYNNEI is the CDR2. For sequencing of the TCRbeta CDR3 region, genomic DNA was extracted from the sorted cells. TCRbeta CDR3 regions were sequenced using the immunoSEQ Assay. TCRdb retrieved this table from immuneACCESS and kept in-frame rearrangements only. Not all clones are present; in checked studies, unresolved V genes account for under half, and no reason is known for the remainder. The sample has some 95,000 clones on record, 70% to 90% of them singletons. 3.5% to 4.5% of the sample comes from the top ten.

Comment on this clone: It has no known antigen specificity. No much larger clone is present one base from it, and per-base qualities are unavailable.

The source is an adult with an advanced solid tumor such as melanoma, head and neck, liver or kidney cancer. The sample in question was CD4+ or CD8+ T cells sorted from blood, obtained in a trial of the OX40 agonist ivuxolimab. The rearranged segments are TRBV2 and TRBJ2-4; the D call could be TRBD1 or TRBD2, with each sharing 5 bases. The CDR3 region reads CAINRDETLNIQYF. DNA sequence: TGTGCCATAAACCGGGACGAGACCCTAAACATTCAGTACTTC.